The next 20 T cell receptor beta chains were all read from a single sample in a study of blood T cell repertoires in COVID-19. Produced via immunoSEQ multiplex PCR; TCRdb's table is partial and in-frame only. The table includes under 200,000 clones, about 90% detected once. Sequencing was done on a sample of peripheral blood. The receptor source for this set is a man in his forties with active or convalescent COVID-19.

V and J are TRBV19 and TRBJ2-5; maybe TRBD2 (5 bases). The CDR3 totals 16 residues. Per the germline V gene, CDR1 is LNHDA and CDR2 is SQIVND (reference sequence). Trimming pared 1 base from V and 1 base from J, leaving 13 bases between. CDR3 bases: TGTGCCAGTAGTATAGGGTACCGACTACTCCAAGAGACCCAGTACTTC. This translates into CASSIGYRLLQETQYF.

The rearrangement uses TRBV21-1 and TRBJ1-1; TRBD1, the table's D call, lacks a check against the DNA. TRBV21-1 is classified as a pseudogene. The CDR3 is 16 amino acids. The CDR3 DNA follows: TGTGCCAGCAGCAAAGTACAGGAAGGAATGAACACTGAAGCTTTCTTT. It yields the protein CASSKVQEGMNTEAFF.

The V gene is TRBV10-3, the J gene TRBJ2-5; maybe TRBD1 (5 bases). CDR1 and CDR2 from the germline V gene are ENHRY and SYGVKD. The CDR3 consists of 15 residues. Trimming removed 2 bases at V and 7 bases at J, with 17 bases between. The CDR3 nucleotides read TGTGCCATCAGTGAGCCTAAGGGGCAGGAAGGGACCCAGTACTTC. Translation: CAISEPKGQEGTQYF.

The gene calls are TRBV2 and TRBJ2-7; 7 bases align to TRBD1. Trimming took 6 bases from V and 5 from J; bases not matched to a gene: 1. CDR3 length: 11 amino acids. Germline assignment: CDR1 SNHLY and CDR2 FYNNEI. CDR3 amino acids: CASRGQNEQYF. The CDR3 bases are TGTGCCAGCAGGGGACAGAACGAGCAGTACTTC. The full variable domain, its missing parts supplied by reference TRBV2 and TRBJ2-7, is EPEVTQTPSHQVTQMGQEVILRCVPISNHLYFYWYRQILGQKVEFLVSFYNNEISEKSEIFDDQFSVERPDGSNFTLKIRSTKLEDSAMYFCASRGQNEQYFGPGTRLTVT.

The chain couples TRBV12-3 or TRBV12-4 to TRBJ2-1; D unresolved. The CDR3 spans 13 residues. V was trimmed by 0 bases and J by 6 bases, leaving 6 bases between them. CDR3 in DNA: TGTGCCAGCAGTTTAGCCCCGGGCAATGAGCAGTTCTTC. Protein: CASSLAPGNEQFF.

This clone was counted once. The rearrangement uses TRBV9 and TRBJ1-2; D gene unclear. The CDR3 covers 15 residues. Germline V gene data show CDR1 as SGDLS and CDR2 as YYNGEE. The V gene lost 3 bases and the J gene lost 0 bases, with 12 bases spanning the gap. The CDR3 DNA reads TGTGCCAGCAGCGCCCCCACGGTAGCTAACTATGGCTACACCTTC. Translated: CASSAPTVANYGYTF.

V and J are TRBV2 and TRBJ1-3; D possibly corresponds to TRBD1 (6 bases). The CDR3 totals 14 residues. V was cut by 6 bases and J by 2 bases, with 11 bases left in between. CDR1 SNHLY and CDR2 FYNNEI come from the germline V gene. The CDR3 DNA sequence: TGTGCCAGCAGCGGGGACACCACTGGAAACACCATATATTTT. This encodes CASSGDTTGNTIYF.

The gene calls are TRBV5-1 and TRBJ2-6, with 8 bases matching TRBD1. V lost 4 bases to trimming and J lost 4 bases; unmatched junction nucleotides: 4. The CDR3 extends over 15 amino acids. From germline, CDR1 is SGHRS and CDR2 YFSETQ. The chain's CDR3 is CASSERTGGANVLTF. DNA of the CDR3: TGCGCCAGCAGCGAAAGGACAGGGGGGGCCAACGTCCTGACTTTC. The variable domain in full, completed from reference TRBV5-1 and TRBJ2-6, reads KAGVTQTPRYLIKTRGQQVTLSCSPISGHRSVSWYQQTPGQGLQFLFEYFSETQRNKGNFPGRFSGRQFSNSRSEMNVSTLELGDSALYLCASSERTGGANVLTFGAGSRLTVL.

V and J are TRBV28 and TRBJ2-2; perhaps TRBD1 as D (6 bases). V lost 1 base to trimming and J lost 6 bases, with 9 bases between them. The germline gives CDR1 MDHEN, CDR2 SYDVKM. This CDR3 comprises 14 residues. CDR3 loop: CASSLYRVSGELFF. The CDR3 DNA reads TGTGCCAGCAGTTTATACAGGGTGTCCGGGGAGCTGTTTTTT.

The chain joins TRBV12-3 or TRBV12-4 to TRBJ2-4; TRBD2 aligns across 7 bases. This CDR3 comprises 13 residues. Unmatched junction bases numbered 14, after V lost 6 bases and J lost 15 bases. The CDR3: CASSLTRQGGSYF. CDR3 coding DNA: TGTGCCAGCAGCCTAACACGCCAGGGAGGGTCGTACTTC.

The J gene is TRBJ2-7, the V gene TRBV11-2, with D perhaps TRBD1 (5 bases). CDR3 size: 12 residues. Trimming pared 3 bases from V and 4 bases from J, leaving 7 bases between. Germline CDR1 and CDR2: SGHAT and FQNNGV. CDR3 coding DNA: TGTGCCAGCAGCTTCGACAGTTACGAGCAGTACTTC. This encodes CASSFDSYEQYF.

The rearrangement joins TRBV10-3 to TRBJ2-6; D perhaps matches TRBD1 (6 bases). The CDR3 runs to 20 residues. The germline V gene encodes CDR1 ENHRY and CDR2 SYGVKD. V lost 0 bases, J lost 0 bases, and 18 bases lay in between. In DNA form, the CDR3 reads TGTGCCATCAGTGAGTCTCCCAACCGGGACACTAGCTCTGGGGCCAACGTCCTGACTTTC. It specifies CAISESPNRDTSSGANVLTF.

The chain uses TRBV19 and TRBJ1-5; 9 bases are a match to TRBD1. This CDR3 has 15 residues. CDR1 is LNHDA, CDR2 SQIVND, per germline (reference sequence). V dropped 5 bases and J dropped 1; count of bases not matched to a gene: 3. The CDR3 loop is CASSSGQGSNQPQHF. CDR3 nucleotide sequence: TGTGCCAGTAGTTCGGGACAGGGAAGCAATCAGCCCCAGCATTTT.

This chain connects TRBV5-1 to TRBJ2-1; 10 nucleotides align to TRBD1. V trimming: 4 bases; J trimming: 8 bases; junction bases outside the gene matches: 3. Germline assignment: CDR1 SGHRS and CDR2 YFSETQ. This CDR3 has 13 residues. CDR3 nucleotides: TGCGCCAGCAGCAGGACAGGGGGGCATGAGCAGTTCTTC. Protein sequence: CASSRTGGHEQFF.

In this sample, this clone turned up once. The chain recombines TRBV5-1 with TRBJ1-5, with D perhaps matching TRBD1 (5 bases). Germline V gene data show CDR1 as SGHRS and CDR2 as YFSETQ. The CDR3 consists of 15 residues. The germline V and J ends were trimmed by 0 bases and 2 bases, with 9 bases remaining between them. DNA for the CDR3: TGCGCCAGCAGCTTGGCGGGGGGGGGCAATCAGCCCCAGCATTTT. Translating it yields CASSLAGGGNQPQHF.

The sample holds one count of this clone. The genes are TRBV5-6 and TRBJ1-6, with 10 nucleotides matching TRBD1. Germline V lookup: CDR1 SGHDT, CDR2 YYEEEE. This CDR3 comprises 16 residues. The ends lost 5 bases at V and 1 base at J; junction bases unmatched: 3. The CDR3 sequence: CASSPGQGSYNSPLHF. The DNA for the CDR3 is TGTGCCAGCAGTCCGGGACAGGGGTCCTATAATTCACCCCTCCACTTT.

This clone was found once. In nucleotides, the CDR3 is TGTGCCAGCAGCCCCATACCCGCCGGGGAGCAGTACTTC. This translates into CASSPIPAGEQYF. This chain links TRBV7-2 with TRBJ2-7; D is unclear. This CDR3 contains 13 residues. V lost 5 bases, J lost 7 bases, and 15 bases lay in between. The germline V gene has CDR1 SGHTA and CDR2 FQGNSA. The variable domain in full, completed from reference TRBV7-2 and TRBJ2-7, reads GAGVSQSPSNKVTEKGKDVELRCDPISGHTALYWYRQSLGQGLEFLIYFQGNSAPDKSGLPSDRFSAERTGGSVSTLTIQRTQQEDSAVYLCASSPIPAGEQYFGPGTRLTVT.

The chain couples TRBV6-5 to TRBJ2-7; tentative D call: TRBD1 (6 bases). Germline values: CDR1 MNHEY, CDR2 SVGAGI. The CDR3 sequence is 13 residues long. V lost 6 bases and J 0 bases, leaving 9 bases between the germline ends. This chain's CDR3 is CASSGTPSYEQYF. The CDR3 bases are TGTGCCAGCAGCGGGACACCCTCCTACGAGCAGTACTTC.

The J gene is TRBJ2-7, the V gene TRBV5-4, with 8 bases identical to TRBD2. With 4 bases clipped from V and 3 bases from J, the junction kept 9 bases outside the gene matches. The CDR3 totals 15 residues. Germline CDR1 reads SGHNT; CDR2 reads YYREEE (reference sequence). The chain's CDR3 is CASSRGGGTNYEQYF. The CDR3 coding sequence is TGTGCCAGCAGCAGGGGCGGGGGGACCAACTACGAGCAGTACTTC.

The chain recombines TRBV27 with TRBJ2-7, with TRBD2 identical over 8 bases. V lost 3 bases to trimming and J lost 1 base; unmatched junction nucleotides: 8. Germline CDR1 MNHEY, CDR2 SMNVEV (reference sequence). The CDR3 totals 16 residues. The CDR3 region has the DNA TGTGCCAGCAGTTTCTCCGGGACTAGTGTGTCCTACGAGCAGTACTTC. Its translation is CASSFSGTSVSYEQYF.